This TCR beta chain was obtained from a study of T cells in Graves' hyperthyroidism and ophthalmopathy. Clinical Activity Scores of at least 3, NOSPECS grades of at least 4 and durations under 3 months characterized ophthalmopathy patients. This clonotype occurred many times. Its target is unknown. What was amplified from RNA transcripts were TCR beta CDR3 regions. An initial round of RT-PCR targeting the TCR CDR3 relied on the HTBI primer set. Using its own MiXCR run on the multiplex PCR reads, TCRdb lists one record per CDR3 protein. Altogether some 300,000 distinct CDR3 sequences are present, roughly a fifth being singletons, with the ten largest covering under 40%. Study-wide points: Ophthalmopathy stood apart from stable hyperthyroidism in a 13 V-J model.

Trimming cost V 0 bases and J 0 bases; bases outside gene matches: 5. This CDR3 has 16 amino acids. Germline V gene sequence: CDR1 KGHSY, CDR2 FQNENV. The sequence derives from a man aged 45 to 65 with Graves' ophthalmopathy. Material: blood. The genes are TRBV16 and TRBJ2-7; the match to TRBD2 covers 7 bases. CDR3 in amino acids: CASSQSGGGPSYEQYF. The CDR3 nucleotides are TGTGCCAGCAGCCAATCCGGGGGAGGGCCCTCCTACGAGCAGTACTTC.